The present T cell receptor (beta chain) was sequenced within a study of blood T cell repertoires in COVID-19. The CDR3 runs 13 residues. Germline loops: CDR1 SGHDN, CDR2 FVKESK. V lost 3 bases to trimming and J lost 4 bases, with 7 bases between them. Sequenced by immunoSEQ multiplex PCR; TCRdb stores in-frame clones only, minus some. The sample includes a few hundred thousand clones, around 82% of them seen just once. The specimen sequenced was peripheral blood. This rearrangement joins TRBV14 to TRBJ1-5; a possible D gene is TRBD1 (5 bases). This clonotype was sampled from a woman in her 50s with acute or convalescent COVID-19. The CDR3 coding sequence is TGTGCCAGCAGCCAGGGACTAAATCAGCCCCAGCATTTT. This translates into CASSQGLNQPQHF.